This TCR beta chain stems from a study of shared clonotypes between healthy human individuals. Findings and limits, study-wide: Blood was the sole source, and tissue repertoires probably differ. Represented diversity (both genetic and exposure-history) was limited by the small number of donors.

In the case of this clone: Its antigen is still unknown.

The CDR3 covers 15 residues. The germline gives CDR1 MNHEY, CDR2 SVGAGI. After removal of 6 bases from V and 4 bases from J, the junction contained 3 bases not matched to a gene. Profiled with immunoSEQ multiplex PCR; TCRdb holds only in-frame clones, not every one. The repertoire holds 400,000 to 600,000 clones, with 75% to 85% as singletons. Sequenced: PBMCs. The chain couples TRBV6-5 to TRBJ2-1; TRBD2 matches 13 bases. This TCR was recovered from a woman in her 40s in good health. Some clones in this sample may be carry-over from other donors' samples. CDR3 loop: CASRILAGGYNEQFF. CDR3 bases: TGTGCCAGCAGGATACTAGCGGGAGGGTACAATGAGCAGTTCTTC.